The source of this TCR beta chain is a study of T cells after yellow fever vaccination. Across the study: Preparation used SMART-Seq v4 Ultra Low Input for the low-cell-number fractions. Overall study results and limits: The appearance of a small share of clonotypes in both CD4 and CD8 compartments was observed. The study re-detected most primary-vaccination clones after the booster (96% CD4, almost 90% CD8).

The CDR3 has 14 amino acids. V lost 7 bases and J lost 5, with 17 bases in between. Note on this clonotype: What it binds is not known.

Generation of TCR cDNA used 5'RACE template switching (which added a universal primer site and UMIs). In TCRdb, the 5' RACE reads were re-called with MiXCR into one record per CDR3 protein. The table includes 400,000 to 450,000 distinct CDR3 sequences, roughly a sixth detected once. The material sequenced was PBMCs, taken before the yellow fever booster vaccination. This clonotype was obtained from a man aged 18 to 29 who received the YFV17D yellow fever vaccine. V gene TRBV12-3 or TRBV12-4 combines with J gene TRBJ1-1; the D gene is possibly TRBD1 (5 bases). The CDR3 DNA reads TGTGCCAGCACTCTCTGGGGGGGAGGTACTGAAGCTTTCTTT. The encoded protein is CASTLWGGGTEAFF.